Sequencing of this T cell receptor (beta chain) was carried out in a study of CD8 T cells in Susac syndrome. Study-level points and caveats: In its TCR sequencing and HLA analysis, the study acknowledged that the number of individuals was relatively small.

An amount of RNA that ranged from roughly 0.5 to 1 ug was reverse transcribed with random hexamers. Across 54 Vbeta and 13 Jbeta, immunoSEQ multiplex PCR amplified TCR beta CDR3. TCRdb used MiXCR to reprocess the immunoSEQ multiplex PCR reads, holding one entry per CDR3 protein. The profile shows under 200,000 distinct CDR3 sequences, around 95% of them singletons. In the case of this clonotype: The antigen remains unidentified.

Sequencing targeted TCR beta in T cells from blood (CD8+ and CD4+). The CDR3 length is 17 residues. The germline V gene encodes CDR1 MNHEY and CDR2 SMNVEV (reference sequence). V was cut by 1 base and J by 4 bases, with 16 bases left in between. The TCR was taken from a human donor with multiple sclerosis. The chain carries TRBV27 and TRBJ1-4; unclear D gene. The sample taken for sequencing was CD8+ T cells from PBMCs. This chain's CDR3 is CASSLFPGPNHNEKLFF. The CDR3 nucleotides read TGTGCCAGCAGTTTATTTCCCGGCCCGAACCATAATGAAAAACTGTTTTTT.